The next 17 T cell receptor beta chains were all read from a single sample in a study of cytomegalovirus exposure and HLA in healthy donors. This PCR relied on a set of 60 Vbeta primers and 13 Jbeta primers. Some clones are missing from TCRdb's copy, which holds only in-frame ones; the method was immunoSEQ multiplex PCR. The data contain roughly 100,000 clones, around 60% of them singletons. The sample comprised PBMCs. All receptors derive from a human donor in good health.

In DNA, the CDR3 is TGTGCCAGCAGCCCTAGGACAGGCGGCACAGATACGCAGTATTTT. As protein: CASSPRTGGTDTQYF. The chain links TRBV6-4 to TRBJ2-3, with TRBD1 matching 7 bases. The CDR3 is made up of 15 amino acids. Losses at the gene ends were 6 bases for V and 1 base for J; bases not matched to a gene: 7. CDR1 and CDR2 from the germline V gene are MRHNA and SNTAGT.

The chain is built from TRBV7-2 and TRBJ2-7; a weak D match, TRBD2 (7 bases). The CDR3 contains 14 residues. Germline assignment: CDR1 SGHTA and CDR2 FQGNSA. Trimming took 5 bases from V and 3 from J, leaving 14 bases between them. The CDR3 sequence is CASSLREGVYEQYF. The CDR3 DNA reads TGTGCCAGCAGCCTTAGGGAGGGGGTCTACGAGCAGTACTTC.

V and J are TRBV4-1 and TRBJ2-7, with 9 bases identical to TRBD2. V lost 1 base and J lost 4; bases outside the gene matches: 5. This CDR3 is 15 amino acids long. CDR1 is MGHRA, CDR2 YSYEKL, per germline. The CDR3 reads CASSQGGTSIYEQYF. The CDR3 DNA sequence: TGCGCCAGCAGCCAAGGTGGGACTAGCATATACGAGCAGTACTTC.

This sequence joins TRBV29-1 and TRBJ2-5; 10 bases are a match to TRBD2. The better agreement between TRBJ2-7 and the DNA end casts doubt on the J call. Per the germline V gene, CDR1 is SQVTM and CDR2 is ANQGSEA. The CDR3 contains 15 residues. Here the CDR3 DNA reads TGCAGCGTTGAATGGTGTAGCGGGAGGACGTGCGAGCAGTACTTC. Protein product: CSVEWCSGRTCEQYF.

This chain joins TRBV9 and TRBJ2-5; 8 nucleotides agree with TRBD2. The CDR3 has 16 residues. In germline, CDR1 is SGDLS, CDR2 YYNGEE. V lost 0 bases to trimming and J lost 5 bases; unmatched junction nucleotides: 9. The CDR3 loop is CASSVGFAGGGETQYF. The CDR3 coding sequence is TGTGCCAGCAGCGTAGGCTTCGCGGGAGGAGGGGAGACCCAGTACTTC.

The chain links TRBV28 to TRBJ1-5; no clear D. This CDR3 spans 13 amino acids. The ends were cut back, 6 bases at V and 0 bases at J, with 6 bases in the middle. CDR1 is MDHEN, CDR2 SYDVKM, per germline. CDR3 coding DNA: TGTGCCAGCAGACTATATAGCAATCAGCCCCAGCATTTT. It translates to CASRLYSNQPQHF.

This clone was seen more than once but under ten times. The chain has TRBV5-1 and TRBJ1-4; 7 nucleotides agree with TRBD1. The CDR3 totals 15 residues. Trimming at V came to 4 bases and at J to 8 bases, leaving 11 bases not matched to a gene. CDR1 SGHRS and CDR2 YFSETQ come from the germline V gene. CDR3 in DNA: TGCGCCAGCAGCGTAGACGGACAGGTTTCGGAAAAACTGTTTTTT. This encodes CASSVDGQVSEKLFF. The whole variable domain, remainder taken from reference TRBV5-1 and TRBJ1-4, is KAGVTQTPRYLIKTRGQQVTLSCSPISGHRSVSWYQQTPGQGLQFLFEYFSETQRNKGNFPGRFSGRQFSNSRSEMNVSTLELGDSALYLCASSVDGQVSEKLFFGSGTQLSVL.

This clone was detected only a few times. The rearrangement links TRBV4-2 to TRBJ2-7; TRBD2 matches at 8 bases. Per the germline V gene, CDR1 is LGHNA and CDR2 is YNFKEQ. This CDR3 has 15 residues. J gave up 1 base and V 0 bases, and 2 bases lay outside the gene matches. Written as DNA, the CDR3 is TGTGCCAGCAGCCAAGACGGACTAGCTTCCTACGAGCAGTACTTC. Encoded protein: CASSQDGLASYEQYF.

This chain links TRBV14 with TRBJ2-3; 7 bases map to TRBD1. Germline V gives CDR1 SGHDN, CDR2 FVKESK. V trimming: 1 base; J trimming: 2 bases; junction bases outside the gene matches: 12. CDR3 size: 18 residues. The CDR3 sequence is CASSQGIPTGKPTDTQYF. The CDR3 DNA follows: TGTGCCAGCAGCCAAGGCATCCCGACAGGGAAACCCACAGATACGCAGTATTTT.

The chain has TRBV2 and TRBJ2-1; 8 bases agree with TRBD1. Trimming took 7 bases from V and 14 from J; bases not matched to a gene: 7. CDR1 and CDR2 (germline): SNHLY, FYNNEI. This CDR3 contains 11 residues. CDR3 residues: CASMRQGSEFF. The CDR3 DNA reads as TGTGCCAGCATGAGACAGGGGAGCGAGTTCTTC.

The chain has TRBV5-6 and TRBJ2-1; 7 nucleotides align to TRBD2. The CDR3 consists of 13 residues. V trimming: 8 bases; J trimming: 2 bases; junction bases outside the gene matches: 4. Looked up from germline, CDR1 is SGHDT and CDR2 is YYEEEE. CDR3 protein: CARGLEAYNEQFF. For the CDR3, the DNA is TGTGCCAGAGGACTAGAAGCCTACAATGAGCAGTTCTTC.

This chain joins TRBV5-5 and TRBJ1-5, with D unclear. Germline CDR1 SGHKS, CDR2 YYEKEE (reference sequence). V was clipped by 0 bases and J by 4 bases, with 8 bases between them. The CDR3 covers 14 residues. CDR3 in amino acids: CASSLALRNQPQHF. CDR3 in DNA: TGTGCCAGCAGCTTGGCCCTCCGGAATCAGCCCCAGCATTTT. The variable domain in full, completed from reference TRBV5-5 and TRBJ1-5, reads DAGVTQSPTHLIKTRGQQVTLRCSPISGHKSVSWYQQVLGQGPQFIFQYYEKEERGRGNFPDRFSARQFPNYSSELNVNALLLGDSALYLCASSLALRNQPQHFGDGTRLSIL.

This clone appeared a few times. The rearrangement uses TRBV30 and TRBJ2-5; D gene uncertain. The DNA end is more similar to TRBJ2-7, so the J call may be wrong. Looked up from germline, CDR1 is GTSNPN and CDR2 is SVGIG (reference sequence). The CDR3 is made up of 14 amino acids. The CDR3 coding sequence is TGTGCCTGGAGTCGAAGAGCCCCTTTCTACGAGCAGTACTTC. This translates into CAWSRRAPFYEQYF.

The chain combines TRBV27 with TRBJ1-1; 7 bases are shared with TRBD1. With V trimmed by 4 bases and J by 0 bases, 8 bases remained unmatched. Germline V gene lookup returns CDR1 MNHEY and CDR2 SMNVEV (reference sequence). The CDR3 sequence is 16 residues long. This chain's CDR3 is CASSWQGVRMNTEAFF. CDR3 nucleotides: TGTGCCAGCAGTTGGCAGGGGGTAAGGATGAACACTGAAGCTTTCTTT.

The table lists this clone with a few counts. The chain uses TRBV7-9 and TRBJ2-7; D is possibly TRBD2 (5 bases). Germline V gives CDR1 SEHNR, CDR2 FQNEAQ (reference sequence). The V end was cut by 0 bases, the J end by 7 bases, with 10 bases between. This CDR3 contains 13 residues. CDR3 DNA sequence: TGTGCCAGCAGCTTAGCGGGAGCCGGGGAGCAGTACTTC. It yields the protein CASSLAGAGEQYF.

Written as DNA, the CDR3 is TGTGCCAGCAGTCCCCAAGGGAGCGGGAGAAACACCGGGGAGCTGTTTTTT. Translating gives CASSPQGSGRNTGELFF. The chain recombines TRBV28 with TRBJ2-2, with 8 bases aligning to TRBD2. Looked up from germline, CDR1 is MDHEN and CDR2 is SYDVKM. CDR3 size: 17 residues. After removal of 5 bases from V and 2 bases from J, the junction contained 10 bases not matched to a gene.

The V gene is TRBV6-1, the J gene TRBJ2-7, with TRBD1 matching 8 bases. Germline V gene sequence: CDR1 MNHNS, CDR2 SASEGT. V dropped 7 bases and J dropped 3; count of bases not matched to a gene: 8. The CDR3 runs 14 residues. CDR3 DNA sequence: TGTGCCAGCAACCAAAGGGACAGGTTCTACGAGCAGTACTTC. Translated: CASNQRDRFYEQYF.